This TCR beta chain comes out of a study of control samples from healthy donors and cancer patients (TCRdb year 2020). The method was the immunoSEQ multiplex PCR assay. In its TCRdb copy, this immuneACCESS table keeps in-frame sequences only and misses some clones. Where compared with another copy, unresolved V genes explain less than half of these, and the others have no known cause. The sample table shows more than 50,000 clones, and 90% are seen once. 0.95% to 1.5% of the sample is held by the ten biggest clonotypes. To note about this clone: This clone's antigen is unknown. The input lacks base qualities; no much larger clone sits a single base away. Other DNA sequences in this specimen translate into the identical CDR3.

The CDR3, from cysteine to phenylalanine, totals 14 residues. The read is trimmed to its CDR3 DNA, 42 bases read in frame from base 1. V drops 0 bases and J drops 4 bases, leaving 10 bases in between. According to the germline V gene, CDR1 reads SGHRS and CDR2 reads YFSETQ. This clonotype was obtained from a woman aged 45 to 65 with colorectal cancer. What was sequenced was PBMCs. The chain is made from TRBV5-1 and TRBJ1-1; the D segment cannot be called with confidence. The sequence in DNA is TGCGCCAGCAGCTTGGGAGGAGGTGGCACTGAAGCTTTCTTT. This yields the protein CASSLGGGGTEAFF.